The clone carrying this TCR beta chain was detected only once. Some clones are missing from TCRdb's copy, which holds only in-frame ones; the method was immunoSEQ multiplex PCR. Here the sample spans some 79,000 clones, around 90% being singletons. These data originate in a study of OX40 agonist ivuxolimab in advanced cancers. The sample was CD4+ or CD8+ T cells sorted from blood, taken in a trial of the OX40 agonist ivuxolimab. The TCR was taken from an adult with an advanced solid tumor such as melanoma, head and neck, liver or kidney cancer.

CDR3 protein: CASSPGQAIGGETQYF. The DNA of the CDR3 is TGTGCCAGCAGCCCTGGGCAGGCCATAGGTGGAGAGACCCAGTACTTC. The genes are TRBV7-7 and TRBJ2-5; D gene unclear. Trimming stripped 5 bases from V and 4 bases from J, with 20 bases between. The CDR3 extends over 16 amino acids. The germline V gene encodes CDR1 SSHAT and CDR2 FNYEAQ (reference sequence).